A selection of T cell receptor beta chains follows, all from one sample in a study of cytomegalovirus exposure and HLA in healthy donors. Profiled with immunoSEQ multiplex PCR; TCRdb holds only in-frame clones, not every one. Of roughly 290,000 clones detected, roughly 80% appear once; the ten largest clones hold roughly 0.31%. Material: PBMCs. The receptor source for this set is a girl between 2 and 10 years old in good health and CMV-seronegative. The CDR3 runs from the conserved cysteine through the conserved F or W. The D gene is left open where the match is weak. Only some rows state a clone size, as once, few, many or a class for expanded clones.

D gene: .
J gene: TRBJ2-2
V gene: TRBV4-1
clone size: .
CDR3 DNA: TGCGCCAGCAGCCCTCGGGGTCAACTAGTTACCGGGGAGCTGTTTTTT
CDR3 protein: CASSPRGQLVTGELFF

D gene: .
J gene: TRBJ1-6
V gene: TRBV9
clone size: once
CDR3 DNA: TGTGCCAGCAGCGGAGCCGGCGCGGGTTACTCACCCCTCCACTTT
CDR3 protein: CASSGAGAGYSPLHF

D gene: .
J gene: TRBJ2-5
V gene: TRBV28
clone size: .
CDR3 DNA: TGTGCCAGCAGTTTAGCCCGACACTTACAAGAGACCCAGTACTTC
CDR3 protein: CASSLARHLQETQYF

D gene: .
J gene: TRBJ1-2
V gene: TRBV7-9
clone size: .
CDR3 DNA: TGTTCCAGCAGCTTAGGTCTATCCTATGGCTACACCTTC
CDR3 protein: CSSSLGLSYGYTF

D gene: .
J gene: TRBJ1-2
V gene: TRBV2
clone size: .
CDR3 DNA: TGTGCCAGCAGTGAAGTTTCCCCCCTCTACACCTTC
CDR3 protein: CASSEVSPLYTF

D gene: TRBD1
J gene: TRBJ1-5
V gene: TRBV5-1
clone size: .
CDR3 DNA: TGCGCCAGCAGCTTCGGACAGGTGGATCAGCCCCAGCATTTT
CDR3 protein: CASSFGQVDQPQHF

D gene: .
J gene: TRBJ1-2
V gene: TRBV9
clone size: once
CDR3 DNA: TGTGCCAGCAGCGTTAGTTGGATCCCCGGGACTTATGGCTACACCTTC
CDR3 protein: CASSVSWIPGTYGYTF

D gene: .
J gene: TRBJ2-3
V gene: TRBV7-3
clone size: .
CDR3 DNA: TGTGCCAGCAGCTTACTAACTAGCACAGATACGCAGTATTTT
CDR3 protein: CASSLLTSTDTQYF

D gene: .
J gene: TRBJ1-5
V gene: TRBV19
clone size: .
CDR3 DNA: TGTGCCAGTAGTCCAGGACAGAAACGACAGCCCCAGCATTTT
CDR3 protein: CASSPGQKRQPQHF

D gene: .
J gene: TRBJ2-7
V gene: TRBV5-6
clone size: few
CDR3 DNA: TGTGCCAGCAGCTCGTCGACAGGTCACACCCCCTACGAGCAGTACTTC
CDR3 protein: CASSSSTGHTPYEQYF

D gene: TRBD2
J gene: TRBJ2-7
V gene: TRBV6-5
clone size: .
CDR3 DNA: TGTGCCAGCATTTCCTCGTCTAGCGGGAGTTACGAGCAGTACTTC
CDR3 protein: CASISSSSGSYEQYF

D gene: TRBD1
J gene: TRBJ1-5
V gene: TRBV18
clone size: .
CDR3 DNA: TGTGCCAGCTCAGTTTACGGACAGGATCAGCCCCAGCATTTT
CDR3 protein: CASSVYGQDQPQHF

D gene: .
J gene: TRBJ1-2
V gene: TRBV28
clone size: few
CDR3 DNA: TGTGCCAGCAGCTACGGGGAAGGCTACACCTTC
CDR3 protein: CASSYGEGYTF

D gene: .
J gene: TRBJ2-2
V gene: TRBV5-1
clone size: .
CDR3 DNA: TGCGCCAGCAGCTACGGGGTTTGGATTAACACCGGGGAGCTGTTTTTT
CDR3 protein: CASSYGVWINTGELFF

D gene: TRBD1
J gene: TRBJ2-1
V gene: TRBV5-4
clone size: .
CDR3 DNA: TGTGCCAGCAGCGCGGACCGACCGGGACAGGGGTTCTCTGAGCAGTTCTTC
CDR3 protein: CASSADRPGQGFSEQFF

D gene: .
J gene: TRBJ1-2
V gene: TRBV5-4
clone size: .
CDR3 DNA: TGTGCCAGCAGCTTTGGCCGCGGGCAGAACTATGGCTACACCTTC
CDR3 protein: CASSFGRGQNYGYTF

D gene: .
J gene: TRBJ2-5
V gene: TRBV7-7
clone size: .
CDR3 DNA: TGTGCCAGCAGCTTAGCGCTGGGGGCCCAAGAGACCCAGTACTTC
CDR3 protein: CASSLALGAQETQYF

D gene: .
J gene: TRBJ2-5
V gene: TRBV5-5
clone size: .
CDR3 DNA: TGTGCCAGCAGCTTGTTGGCAGGAGGAGAGACCCAGTACTTC
CDR3 protein: CASSLLAGGETQYF

D gene: .
J gene: TRBJ2-5
V gene: TRBV5-1
clone size: .
CDR3 DNA: TGCGCCAGCAGCTTGGGGCTCCGGCGGCAAAACGAAGAGACCCAGTACTTC
CDR3 protein: CASSLGLRRQNEETQYF

D gene: .
J gene: TRBJ2-7
V gene: TRBV6-1
clone size: .
CDR3 DNA: TGTGCCAGCACGGGTGTTGAGGTTGGGTCCTACGAGCAGTACTTC
CDR3 protein: CASTGVEVGSYEQYF

D gene: TRBD2
J gene: TRBJ2-1
V gene: TRBV13
clone size: .
CDR3 DNA: TGTGCCAGCAGCCTTGCGAGACTAGCTCTCTACAATGAGCAGTTCTTC
CDR3 protein: CASSLARLALYNEQFF

D gene: .
J gene: TRBJ1-1
V gene: TRBV6-5
clone size: .
CDR3 DNA: TGTGCCAGCTACGGTACTGAAGCTTTCTTT
CDR3 protein: CASYGTEAFF

D gene: .
J gene: TRBJ1-3
V gene: TRBV5-1
clone size: .
CDR3 DNA: TGCGCCAGCAGCTTGGTGTGGCTCGGGTTTGGCACCATATATTTT
CDR3 protein: CASSLVWLGFGTIYF

D gene: TRBD2
J gene: TRBJ2-2
V gene: TRBV10-3
clone size: .
CDR3 DNA: TGTGCCATCAGACTAAGCGGGGCCGACACCGGGGAGCTGTTTTTT
CDR3 protein: CAIRLSGADTGELFF

D gene: TRBD1
J gene: TRBJ1-1
V gene: TRBV28
clone size: .
CDR3 DNA: TGTACCAGCAGACAGGGTAGCCCGGAAGCTTTCTTT
CDR3 protein: CTSRQGSPEAFF

D gene: TRBD1
J gene: TRBJ1-6
V gene: TRBV10-3
clone size: few
CDR3 DNA: TGTGCCTCGACAGGGTGGTCGGATTCACCCCTCCACTTT
CDR3 protein: CASTGWSDSPLHF